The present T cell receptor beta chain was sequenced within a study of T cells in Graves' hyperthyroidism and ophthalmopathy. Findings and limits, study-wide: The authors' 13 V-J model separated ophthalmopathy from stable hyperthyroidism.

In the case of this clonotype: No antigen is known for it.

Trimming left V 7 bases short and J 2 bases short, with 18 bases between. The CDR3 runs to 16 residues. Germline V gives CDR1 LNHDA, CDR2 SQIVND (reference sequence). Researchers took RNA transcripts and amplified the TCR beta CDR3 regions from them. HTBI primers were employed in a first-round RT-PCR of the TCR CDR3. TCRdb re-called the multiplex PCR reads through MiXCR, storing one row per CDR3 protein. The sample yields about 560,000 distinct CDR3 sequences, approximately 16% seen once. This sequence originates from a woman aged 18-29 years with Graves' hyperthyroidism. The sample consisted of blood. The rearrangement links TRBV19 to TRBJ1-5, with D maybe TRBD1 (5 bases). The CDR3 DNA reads TGTGCCAGTACCCAAACGGGGACCCTTGGCAATCAGCCCCAGCATTTT. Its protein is CASTQTGTLGNQPQHF. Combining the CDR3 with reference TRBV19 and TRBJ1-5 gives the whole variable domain DGGITQSPKYLFRKEGQNVTLSCEQNLNHDAMYWYRQDPGQGLRLIYYSQIVNDFQKGDIAEGYSVSREKKESFPLTVTSAQKNPTAFYLCASTQTGTLGNQPQHFGDGTRLSIL.